Shown below are 9 T cell receptor beta chains from a single sample sequenced in a study of chemoradiotherapy in HPV16-positive cancers. Profiling relied on immunoSEQ multiplex PCR, and the TCRdb table lists in-frame clones only, not all of them. The sample lists over 13,000 clones; around 72% were seen once. Sample acquisition took place from a patient who underwent chemoradiotherapy. These receptors were obtained from a human donor with HPV-associated anogenital cancer.

The V gene is TRBV4-2, the J gene TRBJ2-5; tentative D call: TRBD2 (5 bases). This CDR3 is 16 amino acids long. Germline CDR1 reads LGHNA; CDR2 reads YNFKEQ. The V end was cut by 4 bases, the J end by 2 bases, with 17 bases between. CDR3 in amino acids: CASSPGGTGNQETQYF. CDR3 DNA: TGTGCCAGCAGCCCTGGAGGCACGGGTAATCAAGAGACCCAGTACTTC.

The chain combines TRBV12-5 with TRBJ2-2; a weak D match, TRBD1 (6 bases). The CDR3 extends over 18 amino acids. Deletions cut 2 bases from V and 5 bases from J, with 21 bases between. CDR1 LGHNT and CDR2 FRNRAP come from the germline V gene. The CDR3 spells CASGLSQAGEGSTGELFF. Written as DNA, the CDR3 is TGTGCTAGTGGTTTGTCCCAGGCAGGGGAAGGGAGTACCGGGGAGCTGTTTTTT.

This chain joins TRBV6-5 and TRBJ2-2; 7 positions match TRBD2. The CDR3 runs 15 residues. V was clipped by 2 bases and J by 1 base; unmatched bases: 1. The V gene's germline CDR1 is MNHEY and CDR2 SVGAGI. The CDR3 DNA follows: TGTGCCAGCAGTTACCAGCGGGGGAACACCGGGGAGCTGTTTTTT. It specifies CASSYQRGNTGELFF.

The chain carries TRBV6-1 and TRBJ2-1; D possibly matches TRBD1 or TRBD2 (5 bases each). CDR3 length: 16 residues. V lost 3 bases and J lost 8, with 20 bases in between. Germline V CDR1 and CDR2: MNHNS, SASEGT. CDR3 bases: TGTGCCAGCAGTGAGTTCACCAGGGTTACCGGGGATGAGCAGTTCTTC. Amino acid sequence: CASSEFTRVTGDEQFF.

The chain joins TRBV30 to TRBJ2-7; tentatively, D is TRBD1 or TRBD2 (5 bases each). Per germline, CDR1 GTSNPN and CDR2 SVGIG (reference sequence). V lost 2 bases and J 5 bases, leaving 16 bases between the germline ends. The CDR3 extends over 14 amino acids. CDR3: CAWSISGNRHEQYF. In DNA form, the CDR3 reads TGTGCCTGGAGTATTTCGGGAAACAGGCACGAGCAGTACTTC.

The rearrangement uses TRBV4-3 and TRBJ1-6; D may be TRBD1 (6 bases). Trimming stripped 4 bases from V and 7 bases from J, with 11 bases between. CDR1 is LGHNA and CDR2 is YSLEER in the germline V gene. The CDR3 is 14 amino acids. CDR3 loop: CASSRAGENSPLHF. In nucleotides, the CDR3 is TGCGCCAGCAGCCGAGCAGGGGAGAATTCACCCCTCCACTTT.

The chain employs TRBV7-9 and TRBJ1-1; no clear D. The V end was cut by 1 base, the J end by 6 bases, with 12 bases between. Germline lookup yields CDR1 SEHNR and CDR2 FQNEAQ (reference sequence). The CDR3 extends over 14 amino acids. CDR3 sequence: CASSLGKGLAEAFF. The CDR3, as DNA: TGTGCCAGCAGCTTAGGAAAGGGTCTGGCTGAAGCTTTCTTT.

The chain joins TRBV4-2 to TRBJ1-1; D ambiguous. V shed 0 bases and J shed 0 bases, with 11 bases lying between them. The CDR3 sequence is 16 residues long. Germline V gene sequence: CDR1 LGHNA, CDR2 YNFKEQ. CDR3 in DNA: TGTGCCAGCAGCCAAGATATAGGCGGCATGAACACTGAAGCTTTCTTT. Protein product: CASSQDIGGMNTEAFF.

This chain connects TRBV7-9 to TRBJ2-7; TRBD1 might be the D (6 bases). Germline V gene sequence: CDR1 SEHNR, CDR2 FQNEAQ (reference sequence). Trimming removed 5 bases from V and 0 bases from J, with 14 bases in between. The length of the CDR3 is 15 residues. The CDR3 sequence is CASSPQGSSSYEQYF. CDR3 nucleotides: TGTGCCAGCAGCCCGCAGGGGAGTAGCTCCTACGAGCAGTACTTC.